This T cell receptor beta chain originates from a study of T cells in Graves' hyperthyroidism and ophthalmopathy. In the ophthalmopathy cohort, Clinical Activity Score was at least 3, NOSPECS grade at least 4, and duration under 3 months. Diagnosis relied on clinical symptoms, serum thyroxine and TRAb, thyroid ultrasound and orbital computed tomography. This clonotype was detected ten times or more. Its antigen remains unknown. Overall study findings and caveats: Progression to ophthalmopathy was predicted a median of 6.5 months early. Most thyroid clonotypes expanded above 0.001 appeared in blood too.

Looked up from germline, CDR1 is DFQATT and CDR2 is SNEGSKA (reference sequence). The junction had 10 bases not matched to a gene; V was cut back by 0 bases and J by 3 bases. The CDR3 is made up of 16 amino acids. RNA transcripts yielded amplified TCR beta CDR3 regions. An initial round of RT-PCR targeting the TCR CDR3 relied on the HTBI primer set. TCRdb processed the multiplex PCR reads anew with MiXCR; each CDR3 protein has one entry. Of about half a million distinct CDR3 sequences in the sample, approximately 25% are singletons; the top ten hold about 10%. The material sequenced was blood. The chain joins TRBV20-1 to TRBJ2-7; TRBD2 matches 8 bases. The source of this sequence is a woman aged 25-40 years with Graves' ophthalmopathy. The CDR3 DNA follows: TGCAGTGCTAGAGAGGGCCCCGGGGGGGGCCGCTACGAGCAGTACTTC. Residues: CSAREGPGGGRYEQYF.